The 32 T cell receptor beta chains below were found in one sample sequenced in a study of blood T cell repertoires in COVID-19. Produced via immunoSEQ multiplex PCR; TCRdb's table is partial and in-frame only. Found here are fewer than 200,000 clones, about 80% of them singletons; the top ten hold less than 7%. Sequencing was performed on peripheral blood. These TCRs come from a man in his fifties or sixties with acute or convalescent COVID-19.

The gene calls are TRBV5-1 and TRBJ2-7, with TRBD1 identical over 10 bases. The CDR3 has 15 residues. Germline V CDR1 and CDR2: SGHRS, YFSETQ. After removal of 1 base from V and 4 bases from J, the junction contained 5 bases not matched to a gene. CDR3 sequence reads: CASSLTGTGVYEQYF. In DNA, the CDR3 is TGCGCCAGCAGCTTGACCGGGACAGGGGTTTACGAGCAGTACTTC.

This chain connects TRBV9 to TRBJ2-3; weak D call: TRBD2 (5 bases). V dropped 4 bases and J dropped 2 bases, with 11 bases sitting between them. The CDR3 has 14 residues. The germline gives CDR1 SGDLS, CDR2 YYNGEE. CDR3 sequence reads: CASSRGLDTDTQYF. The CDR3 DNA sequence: TGTGCCAGCAGCCGAGGACTCGACACAGATACGCAGTATTTT.

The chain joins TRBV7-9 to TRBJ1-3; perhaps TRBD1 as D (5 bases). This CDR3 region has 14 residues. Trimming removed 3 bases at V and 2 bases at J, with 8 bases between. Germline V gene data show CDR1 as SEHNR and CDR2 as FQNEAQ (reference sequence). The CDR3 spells CASSFVRAGNTIYF. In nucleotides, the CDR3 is TGTGCCAGCAGCTTTGTCAGGGCTGGAAACACCATATATTTT.

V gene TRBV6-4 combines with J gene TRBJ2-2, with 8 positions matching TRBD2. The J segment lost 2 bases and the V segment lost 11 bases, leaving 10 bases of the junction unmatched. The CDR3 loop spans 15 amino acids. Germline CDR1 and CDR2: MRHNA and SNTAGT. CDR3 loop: CAPAGAGGNTGELFF. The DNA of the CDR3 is TGTGCCCCAGCGGGGGCGGGGGGCAACACCGGGGAGCTGTTTTTT.

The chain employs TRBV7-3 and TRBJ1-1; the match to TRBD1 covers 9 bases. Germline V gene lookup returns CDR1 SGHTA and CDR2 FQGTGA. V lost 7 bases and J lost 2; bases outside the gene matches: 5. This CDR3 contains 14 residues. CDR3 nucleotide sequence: TGTGCCAGCAAACCGGGACAGGGCAACACTGAAGCTTTCTTT. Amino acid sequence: CASKPGQGNTEAFF. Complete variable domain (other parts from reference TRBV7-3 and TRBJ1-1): GAGVSQTPSNKVTEKGKYVELRCDPISGHTALYWYRQSLGQGPEFLIYFQGTGAADDSGLPNDRFFAVRPEGSVSTLKIQRTERGDSAVYLCASKPGQGNTEAFFGQGTRLTVV.

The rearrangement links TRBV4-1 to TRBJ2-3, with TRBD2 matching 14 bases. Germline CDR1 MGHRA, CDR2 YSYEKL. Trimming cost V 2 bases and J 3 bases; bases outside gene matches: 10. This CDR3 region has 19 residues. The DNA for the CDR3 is TGCGCCAGCAGCCAAAGGCGACTAGCGGGGGGGCCGTGGACAGATACGCAGTATTTT. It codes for CASSQRRLAGGPWTDTQYF.

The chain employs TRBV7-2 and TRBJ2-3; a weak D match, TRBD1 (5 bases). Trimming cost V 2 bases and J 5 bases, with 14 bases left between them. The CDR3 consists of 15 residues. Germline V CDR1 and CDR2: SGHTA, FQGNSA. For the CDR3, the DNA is TGTGCCAGCAGCTTAATCCCCAGGGATCAAGATACGCAGTATTTT. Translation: CASSLIPRDQDTQYF.

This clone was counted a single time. This CDR3 is CASGDREAFF. DNA of the CDR3: TGTGCCAGCGGAGACAGGGAAGCTTTCTTT. The genes are TRBV3-1 (or the pseudogene TRBV3-2) and TRBJ1-1, with D tentatively TRBD1 (6 bases). CDR3 length: 10 residues. Looked up from germline, CDR1 is LGHDT and CDR2 is YNNKEL (reference sequence). Trimming took off 8 bases at V and 8 bases at J, with 9 bases between the two ends.

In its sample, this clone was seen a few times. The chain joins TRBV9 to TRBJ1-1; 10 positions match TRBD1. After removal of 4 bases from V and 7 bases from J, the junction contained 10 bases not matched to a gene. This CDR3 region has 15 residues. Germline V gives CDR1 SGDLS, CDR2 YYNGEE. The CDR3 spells CASSIGTGAVGEAFF. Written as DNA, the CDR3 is TGTGCCAGCAGCATTGGGACAGGGGCTGTTGGTGAAGCTTTCTTT. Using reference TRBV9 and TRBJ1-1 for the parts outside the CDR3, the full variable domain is DSGVTQTPKHLITATGQRVTLRCSPRSGDLSVYWYQQSLDQGLQFLIQYYNGEERAKGNILERFSAQQFPDLHSELNLSSLELGDSALYFCASSIGTGAVGEAFFGQGTRLTVV.

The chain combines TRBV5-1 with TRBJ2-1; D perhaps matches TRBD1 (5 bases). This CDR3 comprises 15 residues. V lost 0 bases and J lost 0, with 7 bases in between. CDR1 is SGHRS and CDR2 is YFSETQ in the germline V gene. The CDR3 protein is CASSLADISYNEQFF. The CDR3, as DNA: TGCGCCAGCAGCTTGGCGGACATCTCCTACAATGAGCAGTTCTTC.

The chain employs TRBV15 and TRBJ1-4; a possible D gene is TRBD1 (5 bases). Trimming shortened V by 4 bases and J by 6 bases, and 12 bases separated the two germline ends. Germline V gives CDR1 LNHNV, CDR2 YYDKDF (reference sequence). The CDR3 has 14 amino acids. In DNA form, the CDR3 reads TGTGCCACCAGCACGGGGGGGGTGGATGAAAAACTGTTTTTT. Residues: CATSTGGVDEKLFF.

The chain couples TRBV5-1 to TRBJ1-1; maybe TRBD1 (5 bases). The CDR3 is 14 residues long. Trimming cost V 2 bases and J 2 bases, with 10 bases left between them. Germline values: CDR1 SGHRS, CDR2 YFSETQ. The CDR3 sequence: CASSFATDNTEAFF. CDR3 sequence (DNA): TGCGCCAGCAGCTTCGCGACAGATAACACTGAAGCTTTCTTT.

CDR3 sequence (DNA): TGTGCCAGCAGTGACAGGGCCAGGGGTGGTCAGCCCCAGCATTTT. This encodes CASSDRARGGQPQHF. The chain joins TRBV2 to TRBJ1-5; possible D gene TRBD1, 6 bases. The V end was cut by 3 bases, the J end by 6 bases, with 15 bases between. There are 15 residues in the CDR3. Germline values: CDR1 SNHLY, CDR2 FYNNEI.

Here the CDR3 DNA reads TGCGCCAGCAGCAAAACTAGCGGGAGTATTGAGCAGTTCTTC. Amino acid sequence: CASSKTSGSIEQFF. This sequence joins TRBV5-1 and TRBJ2-1, with TRBD2 matching over 11 bases. V was pared by 4 bases and J by 9 bases, with 6 bases of the junction left unmatched. Germline loops: CDR1 SGHRS, CDR2 YFSETQ. The length of the CDR3 is 14 residues. Full variable domain (missing parts from reference TRBV5-1 and TRBJ2-1): KAGVTQTPRYLIKTRGQQVTLSCSPISGHRSVSWYQQTPGQGLQFLFEYFSETQRNKGNFPGRFSGRQFSNSRSEMNVSTLELGDSALYLCASSKTSGSIEQFFGPGTRLTVL.

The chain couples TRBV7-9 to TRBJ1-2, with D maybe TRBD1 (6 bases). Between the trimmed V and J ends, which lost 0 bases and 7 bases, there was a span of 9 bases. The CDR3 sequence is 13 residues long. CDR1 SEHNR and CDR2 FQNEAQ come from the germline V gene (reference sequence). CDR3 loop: CASSLAAGAGYTF. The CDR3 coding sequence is TGTGCCAGCAGCTTAGCGGCAGGGGCTGGCTACACCTTC. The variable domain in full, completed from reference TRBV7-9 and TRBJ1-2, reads DTGVSQNPRHKITKRGQNVTFRCDPISEHNRLYWYRQTLGQGPEFLTYFQNEAQLEKSRLLSDRFSAERPKGSFSTLEIQRTEQGDSAMYLCASSLAAGAGYTFGSGTRLTVV.

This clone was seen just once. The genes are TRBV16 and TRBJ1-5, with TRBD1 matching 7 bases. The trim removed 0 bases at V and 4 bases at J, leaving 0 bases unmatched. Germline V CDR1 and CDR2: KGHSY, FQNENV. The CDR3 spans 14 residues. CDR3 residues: CASSQSTGNQPQHF. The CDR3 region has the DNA TGTGCCAGCAGCCAATCGACAGGGAATCAGCCCCAGCATTTT.

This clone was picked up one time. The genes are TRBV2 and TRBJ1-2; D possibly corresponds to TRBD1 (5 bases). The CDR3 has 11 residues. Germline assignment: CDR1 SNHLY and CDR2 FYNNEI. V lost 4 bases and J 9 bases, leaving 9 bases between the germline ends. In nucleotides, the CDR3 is TGTGCCAGCAGTGGGCCAGGGAGCTACACCTTC. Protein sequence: CASSGPGSYTF.

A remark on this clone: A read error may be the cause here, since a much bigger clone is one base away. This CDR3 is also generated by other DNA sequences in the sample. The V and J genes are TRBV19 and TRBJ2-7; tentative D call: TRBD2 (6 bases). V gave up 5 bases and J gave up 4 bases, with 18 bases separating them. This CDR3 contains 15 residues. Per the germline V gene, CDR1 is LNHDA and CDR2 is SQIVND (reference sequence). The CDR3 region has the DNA TGTGCCAGTAGTGTTAGCGGAATCCGACGATACGAGCAGTACTTC. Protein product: CASSVSGIRRYEQYF.

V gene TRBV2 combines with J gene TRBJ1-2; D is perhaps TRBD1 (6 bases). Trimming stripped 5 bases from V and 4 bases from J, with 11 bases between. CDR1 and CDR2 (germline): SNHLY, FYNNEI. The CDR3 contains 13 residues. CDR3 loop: CASSRGQSYGYTF. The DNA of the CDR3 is TGTGCCAGCAGTCGCGGACAGTCCTATGGCTACACCTTC.

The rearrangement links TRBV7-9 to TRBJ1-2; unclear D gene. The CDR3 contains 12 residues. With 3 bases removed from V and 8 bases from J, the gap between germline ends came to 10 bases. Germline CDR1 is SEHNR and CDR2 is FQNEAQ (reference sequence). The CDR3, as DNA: TGTGCCAGCAGCTTGCGGGGTAGAGGCTACACCTTC. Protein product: CASSLRGRGYTF.

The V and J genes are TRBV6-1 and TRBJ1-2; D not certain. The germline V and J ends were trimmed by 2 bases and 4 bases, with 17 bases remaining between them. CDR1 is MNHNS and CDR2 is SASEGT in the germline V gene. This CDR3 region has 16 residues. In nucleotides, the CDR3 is TGTGCCAGCAGTGAACGGGGTACAACCGTTAGCTATGGCTACACCTTC. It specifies CASSERGTTVSYGYTF.

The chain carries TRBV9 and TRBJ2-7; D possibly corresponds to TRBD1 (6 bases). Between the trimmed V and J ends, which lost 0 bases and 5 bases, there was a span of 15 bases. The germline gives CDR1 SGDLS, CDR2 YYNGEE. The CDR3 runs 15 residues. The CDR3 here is CASSVATGLNHEQYF. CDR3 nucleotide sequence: TGTGCCAGCAGCGTAGCTACAGGGTTAAACCACGAGCAGTACTTC.

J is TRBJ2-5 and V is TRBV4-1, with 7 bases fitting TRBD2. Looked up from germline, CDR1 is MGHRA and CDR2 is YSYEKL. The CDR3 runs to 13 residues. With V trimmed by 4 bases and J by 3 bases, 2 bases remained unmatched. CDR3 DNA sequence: TGCGCCAGCAGCCCCCGGGGGGAAGAGACCCAGTACTTC. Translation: CASSPRGEETQYF.

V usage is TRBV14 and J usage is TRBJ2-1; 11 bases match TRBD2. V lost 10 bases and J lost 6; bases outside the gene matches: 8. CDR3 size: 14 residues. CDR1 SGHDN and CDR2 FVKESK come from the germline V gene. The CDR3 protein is CATRLAGPLNEQFF. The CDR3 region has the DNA TGTGCCACTCGACTAGCGGGACCTCTCAATGAGCAGTTCTTC.

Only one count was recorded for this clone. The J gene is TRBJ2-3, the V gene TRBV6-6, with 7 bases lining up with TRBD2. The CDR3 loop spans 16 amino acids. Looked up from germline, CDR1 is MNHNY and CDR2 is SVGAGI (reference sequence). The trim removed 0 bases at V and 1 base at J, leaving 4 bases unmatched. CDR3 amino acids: CASSYSTGGRTDTQYF. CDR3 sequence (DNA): TGTGCCAGCAGTTACTCGACGGGGGGACGCACAGATACGCAGTATTTT.

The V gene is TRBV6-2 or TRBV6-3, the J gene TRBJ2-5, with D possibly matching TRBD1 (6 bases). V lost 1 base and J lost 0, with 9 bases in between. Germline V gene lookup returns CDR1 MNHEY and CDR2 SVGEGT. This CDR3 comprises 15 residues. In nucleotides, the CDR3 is TGTGCCAGCAGTTACTGGACAGTTTACCAAGAGACCCAGTACTTC. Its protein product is CASSYWTVYQETQYF.

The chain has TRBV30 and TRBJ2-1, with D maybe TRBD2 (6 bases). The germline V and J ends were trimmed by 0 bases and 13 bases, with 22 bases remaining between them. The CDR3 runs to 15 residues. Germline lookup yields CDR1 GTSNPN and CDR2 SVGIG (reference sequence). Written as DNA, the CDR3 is TGTGCCTGGAGTGTAAAGCCAAGCTTACCGGGACTTCAGTTCTTC. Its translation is CAWSVKPSLPGLQFF.

The CDR3 region has the DNA TGTGCCAGCAGTCCCAGGGGGACTAGCGGGAGCGGTGAGCAGTTCTTC. Amino acids: CASSPRGTSGSGEQFF. The chain combines TRBV6-4 with TRBJ2-1, with 14 bases fitting TRBD2. Unmatched junction bases numbered 9, after V lost 5 bases and J lost 9 bases. Germline CDR1 reads MRHNA; CDR2 reads SNTAGT. CDR3 length equals 16 residues.

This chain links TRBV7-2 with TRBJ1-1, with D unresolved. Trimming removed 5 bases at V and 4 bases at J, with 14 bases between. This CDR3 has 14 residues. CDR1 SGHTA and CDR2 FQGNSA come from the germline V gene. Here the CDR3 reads CASSITTYGTEAFF. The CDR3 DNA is TGTGCCAGCAGCATCACTACGTACGGCACTGAAGCTTTCTTT.

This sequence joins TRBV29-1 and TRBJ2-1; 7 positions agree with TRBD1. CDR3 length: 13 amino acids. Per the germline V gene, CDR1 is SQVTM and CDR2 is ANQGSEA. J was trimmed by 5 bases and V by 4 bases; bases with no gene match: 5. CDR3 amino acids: CSVVSQGDNEQFF. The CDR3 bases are TGCAGCGTTGTAAGCCAGGGGGACAATGAGCAGTTCTTC.

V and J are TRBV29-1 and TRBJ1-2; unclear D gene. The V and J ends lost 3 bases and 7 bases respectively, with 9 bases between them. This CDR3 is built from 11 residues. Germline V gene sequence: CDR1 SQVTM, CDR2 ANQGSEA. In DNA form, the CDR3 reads TGCAGCGTTGACGGGAGGGCTGGCTACACCTTC. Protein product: CSVDGRAGYTF.

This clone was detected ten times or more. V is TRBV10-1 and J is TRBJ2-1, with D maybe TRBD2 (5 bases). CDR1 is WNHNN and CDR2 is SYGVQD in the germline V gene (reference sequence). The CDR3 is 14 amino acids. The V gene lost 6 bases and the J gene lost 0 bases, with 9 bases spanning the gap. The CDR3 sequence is CASRAESSYNEQFF. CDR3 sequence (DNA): TGCGCCAGCAGAGCGGAGAGCTCCTACAATGAGCAGTTCTTC.